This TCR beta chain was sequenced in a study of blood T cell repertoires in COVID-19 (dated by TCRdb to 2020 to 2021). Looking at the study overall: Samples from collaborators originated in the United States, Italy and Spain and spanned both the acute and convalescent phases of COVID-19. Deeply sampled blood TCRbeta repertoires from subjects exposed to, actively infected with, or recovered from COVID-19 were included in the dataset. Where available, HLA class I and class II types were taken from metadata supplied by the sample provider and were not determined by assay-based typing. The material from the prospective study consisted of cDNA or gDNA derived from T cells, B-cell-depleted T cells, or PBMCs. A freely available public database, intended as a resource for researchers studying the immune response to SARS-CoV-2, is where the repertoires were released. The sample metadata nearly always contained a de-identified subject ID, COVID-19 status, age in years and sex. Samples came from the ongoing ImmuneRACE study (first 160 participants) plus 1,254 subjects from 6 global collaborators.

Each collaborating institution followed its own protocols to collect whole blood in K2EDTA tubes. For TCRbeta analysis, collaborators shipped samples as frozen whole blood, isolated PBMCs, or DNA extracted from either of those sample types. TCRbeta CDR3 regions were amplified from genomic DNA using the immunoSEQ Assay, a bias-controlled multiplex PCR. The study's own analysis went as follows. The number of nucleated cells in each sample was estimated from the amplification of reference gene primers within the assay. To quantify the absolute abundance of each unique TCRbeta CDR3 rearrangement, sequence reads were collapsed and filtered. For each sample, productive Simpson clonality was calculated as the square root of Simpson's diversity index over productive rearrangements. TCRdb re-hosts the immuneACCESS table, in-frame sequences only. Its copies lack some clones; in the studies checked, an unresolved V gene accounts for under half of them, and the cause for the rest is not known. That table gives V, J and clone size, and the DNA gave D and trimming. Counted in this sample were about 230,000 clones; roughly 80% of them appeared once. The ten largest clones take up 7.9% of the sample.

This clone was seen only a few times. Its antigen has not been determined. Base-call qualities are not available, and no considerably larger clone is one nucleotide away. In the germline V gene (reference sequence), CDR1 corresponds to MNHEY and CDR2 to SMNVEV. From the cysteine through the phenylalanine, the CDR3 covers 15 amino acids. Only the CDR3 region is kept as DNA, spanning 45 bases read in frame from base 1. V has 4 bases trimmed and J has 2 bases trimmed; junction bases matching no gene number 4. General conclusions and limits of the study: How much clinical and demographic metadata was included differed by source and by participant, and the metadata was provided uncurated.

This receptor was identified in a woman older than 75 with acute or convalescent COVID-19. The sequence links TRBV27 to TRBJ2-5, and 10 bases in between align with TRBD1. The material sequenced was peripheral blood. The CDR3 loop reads CASSSRDRGQETQYF. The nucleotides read TGTGCCAGCAGTTCTCGGGACAGGGGTCAAGAGACCCAGTACTTC.